Presented here are 26 T cell receptor beta chains from one specimen sequenced in a study of monozygotic twins with inflammatory bowel disease. TCRdb reprocessed the 5' RACE reads, keeping one entry per CDR3 protein, no DNA. The sample holds about 210,000 distinct CDR3 sequences. Sequencing used blood. The receptors were gathered from a human donor with ulcerative colitis or Crohn's disease, or a healthy co-twin of an affected twin (not recorded which).

The chain links TRBV7-2 to TRBJ2-3; TCRdb designates TRBD1, a call that cannot be tested without DNA. Germline CDR1 and CDR2: SGHTA and FQGNSA. The CDR3 totals 15 residues. The CDR3 loop is CASRPAGRSTDTQYF. The whole variable domain, filled in from reference TRBV7-2 and TRBJ2-3, reads GAGVSQSPSNKVTEKGKDVELRCDPISGHTALYWYRQSLGQGLEFLIYFQGNSAPDKSGLPSDRFSAERTGGSVSTLTIQRTQQEDSAVYLCASRPAGRSTDTQYFGPGTRLTVL.

This sequence joins TRBV5-1 and TRBJ2-1; the TCRdb call, TRBD2, lacks DNA for checking. The germline V gene has CDR1 SGHRS and CDR2 YFSETQ. This CDR3 has 15 residues. CDR3: CASSPGTRLINEQFF.

V usage is TRBV6-1 and J usage is TRBJ2-1; no DNA is available, so the TRBD1 call from TCRdb remains unchecked. Germline CDR1 and CDR2: MNHNS and SASEGT. This CDR3 comprises 16 residues. CDR3 sequence reads: CASSALPGQGSNEQFF.

V usage is TRBV7-2 and J usage is TRBJ1-5; the D call from TCRdb, TRBD1, cannot be confirmed without DNA. Germline CDR1 reads SGHTA; CDR2 reads FQGNSA. This CDR3 region has 16 residues. CDR3: CASSSSIPGGNQPQHF.

The J gene is TRBJ2-1, the V gene TRBV9. The CDR3 spans 14 residues. The germline V gene encodes CDR1 SGDLS and CDR2 YYNGEE. The CDR3 spells CASSEETAYNEQFF.

This chain uses TRBV6-7 with TRBJ2-2; the D call from TCRdb, TRBD1, cannot be confirmed without DNA. TRBV6-7 is filed as an ORF, its function uncertain. CDR3 length: 12 amino acids. Here the CDR3 reads CALGGFDGELFF.

This chain links TRBV20-1 with TRBJ1-1; TCRdb calls TRBD1, which cannot be checked without DNA. Germline CDR1 and CDR2: DFQATT and SNEGSKA (reference sequence). This CDR3 region has 14 residues. The CDR3 loop reads CSARETGMNTEAFF.

The chain links TRBV3-1 to TRBJ2-3; without DNA, the TCRdb call of TRBD2 cannot be checked. Looked up from germline, CDR1 is LGHDT and CDR2 is YNNKEL (reference sequence). This CDR3 contains 19 residues. The CDR3: CASSPSLGSGGERTDTQYF.

The CDR3 sequence is CATSDRTGGEAFF. The genes are TRBV24-1 and TRBJ1-1; with no DNA, the TCRdb D assignment of TRBD1 cannot be verified. The CDR3 has 13 residues. Germline CDR1 is KGHDR and CDR2 is SFDVKD.

This chain uses TRBV20-1 with TRBJ2-1; lacking DNA, the TRBD2 call made by TCRdb goes unchecked. This CDR3 spans 16 amino acids. Per germline, CDR1 DFQATT and CDR2 SNEGSKA (reference sequence). This chain's CDR3 is CSPLAGAASSYNEQFF.

CDR3 region: CASSLFQGYEQYF. V gene TRBV7-7 combines with J gene TRBJ2-7; TCRdb picks TRBD1, but there is no DNA to check that call. Germline loops: CDR1 SSHAT, CDR2 FNYEAQ (reference sequence). The CDR3 is 13 residues long.

The rearrangement links TRBV10-3 to TRBJ1-3. The germline V gene has CDR1 ENHRY and CDR2 SYGVKD. The CDR3 runs 14 residues. CDR3 sequence reads: CATREGWTGNTIYF.

V and J are TRBV5-1 and TRBJ2-1; the D call of TRBD2 rests on TCRdb alone, since no DNA is present to check it. CDR1 SGHRS and CDR2 YFSETQ come from the germline V gene. The CDR3 extends over 15 amino acids. This chain's CDR3 is CASSLELAAGNEQFF.

The chain is built from TRBV5-1 and TRBJ2-7; the TRBD1 assignment by TCRdb is unverifiable without DNA. The CDR3 is made up of 15 amino acids. In germline, CDR1 is SGHRS, CDR2 YFSETQ. The CDR3 reads CASSLLAGADYEQYF.

The chain employs TRBV20-1 and TRBJ1-3. This CDR3 has 14 residues. Germline V gene sequence: CDR1 DFQATT, CDR2 SNEGSKA (reference sequence). The CDR3 region is CSARDGSSGNTIYF.

V gene TRBV5-1 combines with J gene TRBJ2-2. The CDR3 is 16 residues long. Germline V gives CDR1 SGHRS, CDR2 YFSETQ. CDR3: CASSFSATSNTGELFF.

The chain uses TRBV12-3 or TRBV12-4 and TRBJ2-1; TCRdb selects TRBD1, and the lack of DNA leaves this call unchecked. This CDR3 region has 12 residues. The CDR3 loop reads CASSFRSPGQFF.

The chain is built from TRBV20-1 and TRBJ2-6. The CDR3 runs 13 residues. Germline V CDR1 and CDR2: DFQATT, SNEGSKA (reference sequence). The CDR3 sequence is CSASTVGANVLTF.

The chain has TRBV2 and TRBJ2-1; the TCRdb call, TRBD1, lacks DNA for checking. The CDR3 has 18 residues. The germline gives CDR1 SNHLY, CDR2 FYNNEI. This chain's CDR3 is CASSEALRTGVTYNEQFF.

This chain connects TRBV15 to TRBJ1-2; TCRdb reports TRBD1, a call that lacks DNA to check it against. There are 12 residues in the CDR3. The germline V gene has CDR1 LNHNV and CDR2 YYDKDF (reference sequence). Here the CDR3 reads CATSDQGNGYTF.

The rearrangement links TRBV18 to TRBJ1-4. CDR1 and CDR2 from the germline V gene are KGHSH and LQKENI. CDR3 length: 14 amino acids. CDR3 sequence reads: CASSPQGNNEKLFF.

This chain joins TRBV5-6 and TRBJ2-5; the TCRdb D gene call, TRBD2, has no DNA to confirm it. The germline V gene has CDR1 SGHDT and CDR2 YYEEEE. The CDR3 loop spans 14 amino acids. The CDR3 region is CASRAAGRQETQYF.

The chain has TRBV20-1 and TRBJ1-2; TCRdb selects TRBD1, and the lack of DNA leaves this call unchecked. CDR1 is DFQATT, CDR2 SNEGSKA, per germline (reference sequence). The CDR3 extends over 14 amino acids. This CDR3 reads CSARNRDGNYGYTF.

The rearrangement links TRBV5-5 to TRBJ2-5. The CDR3 totals 13 residues. CDR1 is SGHKS, CDR2 YYEKEE, per germline (reference sequence). This CDR3 reads CASSLDRQETQYF.

This rearrangement joins TRBV20-1 to TRBJ2-3; as DNA is missing, the TRBD1 call by TCRdb cannot be tested. Germline V gives CDR1 DFQATT, CDR2 SNEGSKA (reference sequence). CDR3 length equals 15 residues. CDR3 in amino acids: CSACPPGGESDTQYF.

V usage is TRBV7-2 and J usage is TRBJ2-7; TCRdb designates TRBD2, a call that cannot be tested without DNA. Germline CDR1 reads SGHTA; CDR2 reads FQGNSA. The CDR3 totals 14 residues. CDR3 residues: CASSSTRGAYEQYF.